The 8 T cell receptor beta chains in this list originate from one sample, sequenced in a study of post-analysis software for immune sequencing data (dated by TCRdb to the mid-2010s). Receptor amplification or capture employed PCR. Sequencer: Illumina HiSeq 2500. To reduce PCR and sequencing biases, unique molecular identifiers were built into the TCR beta cDNA libraries. In TCRdb, the public reads were trimmed at Q25 with fastp and aligned with MiXCR, with productive beta chains retained. Each entry is one CDR3 protein sequence, shown with its most common DNA and genes. A total of about 160,000 distinct CDR3 sequences appear in this sample, roughly 35% of them only once. 28% of the sample lies in the top ten. What this sample's time point label stands for: second blood draw from one MS patient after hematopoietic stem cell transplantation. The specimen was blood, collected after autologous hematopoietic stem cell transplantation. Source of these receptors: a girl aged 10-17 years with multiple sclerosis. Donor details come from another sample of the same person, matched by shared clones.

V gene TRBV5-6 combines with J gene TRBJ2-7; 9 bases line up with TRBD2. The CDR3 has 17 residues. The V gene end was trimmed by 0 bases and the J gene end by 2 bases; junction bases not matched to a gene: 9. Germline CDR1 reads SGHDT; CDR2 reads YYEEEE. In DNA, the CDR3 is TGTGCCAGCAGCTTGGGGGGAGGGACTAGCATCCCCTACGAGCAGTACTTC. It is translated as CASSLGGGTSIPYEQYF.

The rearrangement uses TRBV18 and TRBJ1-2; D remains unclear. CDR3 size: 17 residues. Germline-derived CDR1 and CDR2 are KGHSH and LQKENI. Trimming stripped 2 bases from V and 6 bases from J, with 22 bases between. The CDR3 loop is CASSPTGQRTLGNGYTF. The DNA for the CDR3 is TGTGCCAGCTCACCAACGGGTCAAAGAACCCTAGGGAATGGCTACACCTTC.

This clonotype has only a few counts. The chain uses TRBV20-1 and TRBJ1-6, with 10 bases fitting TRBD1. This CDR3 region has 15 residues. CDR1 and CDR2 (germline): DFQATT, SNEGSKA (reference sequence). Trimming removed 7 bases from V and 5 bases from J; junction bases left unmatched: 8. CDR3 sequence reads: CSVPTGGVHNSPLHF. In DNA form, the CDR3 reads TGCAGTGTCCCGACAGGGGGCGTACATAATTCACCCCTCCACTTT.

The V and J genes are TRBV12-3 or TRBV12-4 and TRBJ2-3; 7 bases fit TRBD1. V shed 4 bases and J 6 bases; nucleotides not matched to a gene: 13. The CDR3 is 16 amino acids. CDR3 residues: CASSSASRSRGDTQYF. Written as DNA, the CDR3 is TGTGCCAGCAGTTCAGCGAGTCGCTCCAGGGGGGATACGCAGTATTTT.

This clonotype came up many times. The chain combines TRBV20-1 with TRBJ2-1, with 10 bases that match TRBD2. The CDR3 covers 17 residues. V shed 3 bases, J shed 0 bases, and the junction held 8 bases outside the gene matches. Germline V CDR1 and CDR2: DFQATT, SNEGSKA (reference sequence). CDR3 bases: TGCAGTGCTAGTGGGCTAGCGGGAGACACCTCCTACAATGAGCAGTTCTTC. Its translation: CSASGLAGDTSYNEQFF.

V and J are TRBV6-1 and TRBJ2-5; TRBD1 might be the D (6 bases). The CDR3 contains 16 residues. The germline V gene has CDR1 MNHNS and CDR2 SASEGT. Deletions cut 7 bases from V and 1 base from J, with 19 bases between. The CDR3 bases are TGTGCCAGCAACAGAGGACAGCTCCCCCCCCAAGAGACCCAGTACTTC. Protein: CASNRGQLPPQETQYF.

Here the CDR3 reads CASTARQGGGYGYTF. DNA for the CDR3: TGTGCCAGCACCGCCAGGCAGGGAGGTGGCTATGGCTACACCTTC. The chain is built from TRBV6-5 and TRBJ1-2, with D possibly being TRBD1 (5 bases). Deletions cut 7 bases from V and 4 bases from J, with 19 bases between. Germline loops: CDR1 MNHEY, CDR2 SVGAGI. This CDR3 is built from 15 residues.

The chain recombines TRBV24-1 with TRBJ2-1, with TRBD1 as a possible D gene (6 bases). Germline CDR1 and CDR2: KGHDR and SFDVKD. Trimming shortened V by 4 bases and J by 3 bases, and 15 bases separated the two germline ends. The CDR3 sequence is 16 residues long. The CDR3 DNA is TGTGCCACCAGTGACCCTCAGGGGAGTGTCTACAATGAGCAGTTCTTC. Translation: CATSDPQGSVYNEQFF.